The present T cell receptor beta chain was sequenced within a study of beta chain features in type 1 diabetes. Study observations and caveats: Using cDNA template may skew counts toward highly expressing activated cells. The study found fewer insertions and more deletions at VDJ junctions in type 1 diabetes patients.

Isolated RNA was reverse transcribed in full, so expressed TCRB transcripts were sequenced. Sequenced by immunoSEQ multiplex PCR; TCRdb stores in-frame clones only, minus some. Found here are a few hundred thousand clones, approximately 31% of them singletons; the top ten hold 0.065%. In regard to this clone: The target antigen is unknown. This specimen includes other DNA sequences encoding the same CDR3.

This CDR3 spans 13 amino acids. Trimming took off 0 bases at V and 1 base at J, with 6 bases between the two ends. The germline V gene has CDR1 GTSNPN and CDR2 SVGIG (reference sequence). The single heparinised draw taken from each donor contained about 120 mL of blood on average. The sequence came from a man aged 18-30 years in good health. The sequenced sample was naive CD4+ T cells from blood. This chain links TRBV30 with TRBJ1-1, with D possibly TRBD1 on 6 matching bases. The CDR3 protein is CAWSVQGNTEAFF. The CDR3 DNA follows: TGTGCCTGGAGTGTACAGGGGAACACTGAAGCTTTCTTT.